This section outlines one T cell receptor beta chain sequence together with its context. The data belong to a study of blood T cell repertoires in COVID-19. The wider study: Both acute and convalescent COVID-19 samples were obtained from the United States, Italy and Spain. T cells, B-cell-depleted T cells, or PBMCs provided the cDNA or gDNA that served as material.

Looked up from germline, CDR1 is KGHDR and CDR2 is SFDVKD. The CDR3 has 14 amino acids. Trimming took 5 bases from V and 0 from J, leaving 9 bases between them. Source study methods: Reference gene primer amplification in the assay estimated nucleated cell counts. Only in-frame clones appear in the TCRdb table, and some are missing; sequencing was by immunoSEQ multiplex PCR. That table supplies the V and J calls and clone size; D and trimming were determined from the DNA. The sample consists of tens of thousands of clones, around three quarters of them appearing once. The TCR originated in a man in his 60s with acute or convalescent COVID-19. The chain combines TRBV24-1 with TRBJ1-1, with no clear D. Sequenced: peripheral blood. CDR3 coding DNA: TGTGCCACCAGTGGAGGAACTATGAACACTGAAGCTTTCTTT. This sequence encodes CATSGGTMNTEAFF.